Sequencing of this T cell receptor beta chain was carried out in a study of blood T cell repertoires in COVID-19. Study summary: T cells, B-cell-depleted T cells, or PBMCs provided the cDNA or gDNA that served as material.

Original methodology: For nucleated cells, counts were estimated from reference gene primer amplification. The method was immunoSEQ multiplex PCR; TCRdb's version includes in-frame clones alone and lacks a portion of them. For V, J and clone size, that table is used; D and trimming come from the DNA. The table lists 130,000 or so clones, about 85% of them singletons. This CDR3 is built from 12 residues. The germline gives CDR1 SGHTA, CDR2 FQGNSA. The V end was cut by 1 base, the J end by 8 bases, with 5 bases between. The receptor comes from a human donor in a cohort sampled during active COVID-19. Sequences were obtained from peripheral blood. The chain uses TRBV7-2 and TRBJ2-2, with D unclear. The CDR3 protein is CASSLVLGELFF. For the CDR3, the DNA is TGTGCCAGCAGCTTAGTGTTAGGGGAGCTGTTTTTT.